The next 9 T cell receptor beta chains were all read from a single sample in a study of prognosis after radiotherapy for stage I lung cancer. With two-round multiplex PCR, TCR beta CDR3 sequences were amplified from genomic DNA. Gene-specific TRBV and TRBJ primers were used in PCR round one. TCRdb used MiXCR to reprocess the multiplex PCR reads, holding one entry per CDR3 protein. The sample yields some 34,000 distinct CDR3 sequences, approximately 29% seen once. Sequencing was performed on PBMCs, taken before or after stereotactic body radiation therapy (not recorded which). Source of these receptors: a donor over 45 with non-small cell lung cancer.

This clonotype appeared many times. V usage is TRBV5-1 and J usage is TRBJ1-1; TRBD1 matches 8 bases. CDR3 length: 18 residues. V gave up 0 bases and J gave up 0 bases; unmatched junction bases: 10. Per germline, CDR1 SGHRS and CDR2 YFSETQ. The CDR3 loop is CASSLASGQDFMNTEAFF. In nucleotides, the CDR3 is TGCGCCAGCAGCTTGGCATCGGGACAGGACTTCATGAACACTGAAGCTTTCTTT.

Remarks on this clonotype: A far larger clone differs by one base, so this is likely a read error. This chain links TRBV6-6 with TRBJ1-6, with 8 nucleotides matching TRBD1. The CDR3 runs 18 residues. Germline-derived CDR1 and CDR2 are MNHNY and SVGAGI (reference sequence). After removal of 6 bases from V and 7 bases from J, the junction contained 17 bases not matched to a gene. The CDR3 bases are TGTGCCAGCAGGCACCGGGACAGGTCCCTTGGGGGGAATTCACCCCTCCACTTT. Translating it yields CASRHRDRSLGGNSPLHF.

A note on this clonotype: Mismatch with germline at one junction end may stem from a read error. The chain links TRBV2 to TRBJ1-1, with 9 positions matching TRBD1. Germline CDR1 SNHLY, CDR2 FYNNEI. This CDR3 is 15 amino acids long. CDR3 DNA sequence: TGTGCCAACAGTGCTGAGACAGGGGGTCGTAGTGAAGCTTTCTTT. Translation gives CANSAETGGRSEAFF.

This clonotype occurred many times. The chain combines TRBV6-1 with TRBJ2-3; unclear D gene. CDR1 is MNHNS, CDR2 SASEGT, per germline. V gave up 6 bases and J gave up 3 bases, with 7 bases separating them. This CDR3 has 12 residues. CDR3 nucleotides: TGTGCCAGCAGAGGTCAGACAGATACGCAGTATTTT. Translation: CASRGQTDTQYF.

This clonotype came up a few times. A much larger clone is a single base away; this may be a read error. The CDR3 reads CASSLGPQGAEGYGYTF. In nucleotides, the CDR3 is TGCGCCAGCAGCTTGGGACCACAGGGGGCGGAAGGCTATGGCTACACCTTC. The V and J genes are TRBV5-1 and TRBJ1-2; 9 positions agree with TRBD1. This CDR3 is 17 amino acids long. The V gene end was trimmed by 0 bases and the J gene end by 4 bases; junction bases not matched to a gene: 10. The germline V gene encodes CDR1 SGHRS and CDR2 YFSETQ. The full variable domain, its missing parts supplied by reference TRBV5-1 and TRBJ1-2, is KAGVTQTPRYLIKTRGQQVTLSCSPISGHRSVSWYQQTPGQGLQFLFEYFSETQRNKGNFPGRFSGRQFSNSRSEMNVSTLELGDSALYLCASSLGPQGAEGYGYTFGSGTRLTVV.

The chain joins TRBV27 to TRBJ2-1, with 7 positions matching TRBD1. TRBJ2-7 explains the end of the DNA better; the J call may be wrong. The CDR3 is 15 residues long. Germline V gene data show CDR1 as MNHEY and CDR2 as SMNVEV (reference sequence). CDR3 residues: CASRSNRDSHNEQYF. For the CDR3, the DNA is TGTGCCAGCAGAAGCAACAGGGACAGCCACAATGAGCAGTACTTC.

This clonotype was recorded at least ten times. This chain uses TRBV6-1 with TRBJ1-2; D is unresolved. The germline V gene encodes CDR1 MNHNS and CDR2 SASEGT. The CDR3 has 14 residues. V was trimmed by 8 bases and J by 4 bases, leaving 17 bases between them. The CDR3 here is CASPTPIRGYGYTF. The CDR3 DNA follows: TGTGCCAGCCCGACTCCGATCCGGGGCTATGGCTACACCTTC.

The sample holds many counts of this clonotype. The V and J genes are TRBV20-1 and TRBJ1-2, with a tentative D call TRBD1 (6 bases). Trimming shortened V by 5 bases and J by 6 bases, and 13 bases separated the two germline ends. CDR3 length: 12 amino acids. The germline V gene encodes CDR1 DFQATT and CDR2 SNEGSKA (reference sequence). DNA for the CDR3: TGCAGTGCTCCCGGGAGGGGGAATGGCTACACCTTC. Translated: CSAPGRGNGYTF.

J is TRBJ1-2 and V is TRBV15; a weak D match, TRBD1 (6 bases). The CDR3 runs 13 residues. Between the trimmed V and J ends, which lost 5 bases and 5 bases, there was a span of 12 bases. The germline V gene has CDR1 LNHNV and CDR2 YYDKDF (reference sequence). This chain's CDR3 is CATSHGTSYGYTF. CDR3 nucleotides: TGTGCCACCAGCCACGGGACATCATATGGCTACACCTTC.